This record concerns one TCR beta chain sequence. Which antigen it targets is not known. The record has no base qualities; no much larger clone is one base away. Library method: PCR. The instrument given in TCRdb is Illumina HiSeq 2500. To normalize quantification of the TCRbeta repertoire, the TCR libraries were built with molecular barcoding that relied on unique molecular identifiers. TCRdb passed the public sequencing reads through fastp at Q25 and MiXCR, retaining productive beta sequences. Entries are consolidated by CDR3 protein sequence, retaining the most common genes and DNA. The sample profile shows almost 600,000 distinct CDR3 sequences; around 27% of them were found once. 35% to 40% of the sample is taken by the ten largest. The record originates from a study of T-cell reconstitution after alpha-beta-depleted transplantation in children (dated by TCRdb to about 2016). General notes on the study: The study quantitatively tracked T-cell immune reconstitution after TCRalphabeta/CD19-depleted allogeneic hematopoietic cell transplantation in children using TCR repertoire profiling. Study-level results and caveats: The high TCRbeta diversity at day 60 in some patients was ascribed to recipient T cells and intrathymic progenitors that had survived conditioning. The frequencies of hyperexpanded clones fell over the following months, and after one year, T-cell counts and TCRbeta diversity were mostly attributed to newly produced T cells. The apparently early alphabetaT-cell count recovery about two months after transplant was reportedly dependent on only several hundred rapidly expanded clones derived from non-depleted graft cells.

The sample's treatment or condition, from its label and the paper: allogeneic hematopoietic cell transplantation with graft depleted of TCRalphabeta T cells and CD19 B cells. The children who served as transplant recipients had been given grafts of TCRalphabeta/CD19-depleted allogeneic hematopoietic cells. Taken from cysteine to phenylalanine, the CDR3 has 14 residues. The retained sequence is limited to the CDR3, 42 bases, with the frame set at the first base. CDR1 MNHEY and CDR2 SVGAGI are derived from the germline V gene. V loses 4 bases, J loses 7 bases, and the germline ends lie 13 bases apart.

The material sequenced was PBMCs, taken before TCRalphabeta/CD19-depleted stem cell transplant. The origin of this receptor is a boy in the first two years of life with Wiskott-Aldrich syndrome, due to receive a stem cell transplant. The chain joins TRBV6-5 to TRBJ1-4; there is no confident call for the D gene. The sequence in DNA is TGTGCCAGCAGTTGGCAGCCCGGAGGTGAAAAACTGTTTTTT. Its translation is CASSWQPGGEKLFF.